This T cell receptor beta chain stems from a study of vaccination and CD4 T cells after COVID-19. Background on the study: With a range of 35 to 161, the median interval from diagnosis to drawing post-COVID samples was roughly 91 days. Post-vaccine sample collection happened at a median of approximately 77 days after dose two, ranging 14 to 241.

Study-wide findings and caveats: Only post-vaccination samples contained a median 86.3% of the reactive clones in convalescent patients.

Noted treatment: approximately 10-day PBMC culture with coronavirus spike peptide pools or control peptides (ViraFEST assay). Dates of positive PCR ran from March to December 2020, before US Alpha, Beta and Delta variants. Cultured CD4+ T cells had their DNA profiled by the Oncomine TCR Beta short-read assay. TCRdb re-derived calls from the PCR reads in MiXCR, one entry per CDR3 protein. The sample comprises roughly 15,000 distinct CDR3 sequences, around 50% of which are singletons, and more than 9% rests with the top ten. This clonotype was seen more than once but under ten times. Its antigen is undetermined. This CDR3 is built from 17 residues. Trimming took off 0 bases at V and 0 bases at J, with 12 bases between the two ends. Germline V CDR1 and CDR2: MNHEY, SVGEGT.

The sequencing used CD4+ T cells from blood, cultured in vitro, collected before SARS-CoV-2 vaccination. This sequence originates from a human donor who had recovered from COVID-19. The chain employs TRBV6-2 or TRBV6-3 and TRBJ1-5, with D hard to call. CDR3 nucleotide sequence: TGTGCCAGCAGTTACTCGATTAGTCAGATTAGCAATCAGCCCCAGCATTTT. Its protein product is CASSYSISQISNQPQHF.